This is a list of T cell receptor beta chains from one sample in a study of radiation and T cells in renal cell carcinoma. Assay: immunoSEQ multiplex PCR; the TCRdb copy retains only in-frame clones and omits some. This table holds approximately 22,000 clones, 70% to 80% found once. The input for sequencing was blood, taken from a patient whose treatment included radiotherapy and nephrectomy. Receptor source: a man in his sixties with renal cell carcinoma. CDR3s include the opening cysteine and the closing phenylalanine or tryptophan. The order of the fields is D gene, clone size, V gene, J gene, CDR3 protein, CDR3 DNA. The D gene is left open where the match is weak. A row's size may be missing; if present it is once, few, many or a size class.

D gene: NA; clone size: few; V gene: TRBV7-2; J gene: TRBJ2-2; CDR3 protein: CASSIVLHANTGELFF; CDR3 DNA: TGTGCCAGCAGCATCGTCCTACACGCGAACACCGGGGAGCTGTTTTTT
D gene: TRBD2; clone size: NA; V gene: TRBV4-2; J gene: TRBJ2-6; CDR3 protein: CASSQDLSGRSGANVLTF; CDR3 DNA: TGTGCCAGCAGCCAAGATCTTAGCGGGAGATCTGGGGCCAACGTCCTGACTTTC
D gene: NA; clone size: medium-sized; V gene: TRBV18; J gene: TRBJ1-1; CDR3 protein: CASSYGHPNTEAFF; CDR3 DNA: TGTGCCAGCTCCTACGGACACCCGAACACTGAAGCTTTCTTT
D gene: NA; clone size: NA; V gene: TRBV7-9; J gene: TRBJ2-3; CDR3 protein: CASSLILGPRLYTQYF; CDR3 DNA: TGTGCCAGCAGCTTGATTTTGGGTCCGCGTTTATATACGCAGTATTTT
D gene: TRBD2; clone size: NA; V gene: TRBV7-9; J gene: TRBJ2-3; CDR3 protein: CASSLGTSGSRTDTQYF; CDR3 DNA: TGTGCCAGCAGCCTCGGGACTAGCGGGAGTAGAACAGATACGCAGTATTTT
D gene: TRBD1; clone size: few; V gene: TRBV10-3; J gene: TRBJ1-1; CDR3 protein: CAISVGQGTEAFF; CDR3 DNA: TGTGCCATCAGTGTTGGACAGGGAACTGAAGCTTTCTTT
D gene: NA; clone size: NA; V gene: TRBV7-2; J gene: TRBJ2-2; CDR3 protein: CASSRQLNTGELFF; CDR3 DNA: TGTGCCAGCAGCCGACAGCTGAACACCGGGGAGCTGTTTTTT
D gene: TRBD1; clone size: NA; V gene: TRBV7-9; J gene: TRBJ1-1; CDR3 protein: CASSLSTGNQAFF; CDR3 DNA: TGTGCCAGCAGCTTATCGACAGGGAACCAAGCTTTCTTT
D gene: TRBD2; clone size: NA; V gene: TRBV5-1; J gene: TRBJ2-1; CDR3 protein: CASGGLAGSNNEQFF; CDR3 DNA: TGCGCCAGCGGTGGGCTAGCGGGAAGCAACAATGAGCAGTTCTTC
D gene: NA; clone size: NA; V gene: TRBV6-6; J gene: TRBJ2-7; CDR3 protein: CASVGGGIYEQYF; CDR3 DNA: TGTGCCAGCGTCGGTGGCGGGATCTACGAGCAGTACTTC
D gene: NA; clone size: NA; V gene: TRBV9; J gene: TRBJ1-2; CDR3 protein: CASSVRGEHYGYTF; CDR3 DNA: TGTGCCAGCAGCGTGAGAGGCGAACATTATGGCTACACCTTC
D gene: NA; clone size: few; V gene: TRBV2; J gene: TRBJ1-2; CDR3 protein: CASSQRRDYGYTF; CDR3 DNA: TGTGCCAGCAGCCAGAGGAGGGACTATGGCTACACCTTC
D gene: NA; clone size: many; V gene: TRBV28; J gene: TRBJ1-1; CDR3 protein: CASRIYGDTEAFF; CDR3 DNA: TGTGCCAGCAGGATATACGGGGACACTGAAGCTTTCTTT
D gene: NA; clone size: once; V gene: TRBV7-6; J gene: TRBJ1-1; CDR3 protein: CASSPTPGQNTEAFF; CDR3 DNA: TGTGCCAGCAGCCCTACTCCCGGACAGAACACTGAAGCTTTCTTT
D gene: NA; clone size: NA; V gene: TRBV5-6; J gene: TRBJ1-2; CDR3 protein: CASSLWTGRSYGYTF; CDR3 DNA: TGTGCCAGCAGCTTGTGGACGGGGAGATCCTATGGCTACACCTTC
D gene: NA; clone size: NA; V gene: TRBV6-1; J gene: TRBJ1-4; CDR3 protein: CASSEGGRPSGEKLFF; CDR3 DNA: TGTGCCAGCAGTGAAGGAGGGAGGCCTTCGGGGGAAAAACTGTTTTTT
D gene: NA; clone size: NA; V gene: TRBV27; J gene: TRBJ2-1; CDR3 protein: CASSLSAGSGDNEQFF; CDR3 DNA: TGTGCCAGCAGTTTATCGGCCGGCTCAGGGGACAATGAGCAGTTCTTC
D gene: NA; clone size: once; V gene: TRBV7-9; J gene: TRBJ1-3; CDR3 protein: CASSLTTGNTIYF; CDR3 DNA: TGTGCCAGCAGCTTGACAACTGGAAACACCATATATTTT
D gene: TRBD1; clone size: NA; V gene: TRBV2; J gene: TRBJ2-5; CDR3 protein: CASIRDRQETQYF; CDR3 DNA: TGTGCCAGCATCCGGGACAGACAAGAGACCCAGTACTTC
D gene: TRBD1; clone size: NA; V gene: TRBV19; J gene: TRBJ1-1; CDR3 protein: CASRVSGGRSATEAFF; CDR3 DNA: TGTGCCAGTAGGGTCTCAGGGGGTAGGTCGGCGACTGAAGCTTTCTTT
D gene: TRBD1; clone size: NA; V gene: TRBV5-6; J gene: TRBJ1-6; CDR3 protein: CASTRSTGGFGSPLHF; CDR3 DNA: TGTGCCAGCACCCGATCTACAGGGGGCTTTGGTTCACCCCTCCACTTT
D gene: NA; clone size: once; V gene: TRBV28; J gene: TRBJ1-3; CDR3 protein: CASSLRAANTIYF; CDR3 DNA: TGTGCCAGCAGTTTGAGAGCCGCGAACACCATATATTTT